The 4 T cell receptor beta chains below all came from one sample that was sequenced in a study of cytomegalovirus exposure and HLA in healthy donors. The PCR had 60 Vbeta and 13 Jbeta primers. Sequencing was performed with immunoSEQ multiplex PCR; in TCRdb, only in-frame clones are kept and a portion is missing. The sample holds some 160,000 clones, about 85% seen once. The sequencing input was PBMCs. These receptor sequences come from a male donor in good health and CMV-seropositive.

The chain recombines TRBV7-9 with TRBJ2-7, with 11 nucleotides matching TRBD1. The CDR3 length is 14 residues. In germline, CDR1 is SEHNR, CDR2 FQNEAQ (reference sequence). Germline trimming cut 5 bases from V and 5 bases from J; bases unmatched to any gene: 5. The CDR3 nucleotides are TGTGCCAGCAGCCCGGACAGGGGGCTACACGAGCAGTACTTC. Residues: CASSPDRGLHEQYF.

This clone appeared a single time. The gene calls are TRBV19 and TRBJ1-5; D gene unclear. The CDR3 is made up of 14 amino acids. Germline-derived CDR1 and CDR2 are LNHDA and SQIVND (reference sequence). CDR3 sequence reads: CATGEANSNQPQHF. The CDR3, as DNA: TGTGCGACTGGAGAGGCGAATAGCAATCAGCCCCAGCATTTT.

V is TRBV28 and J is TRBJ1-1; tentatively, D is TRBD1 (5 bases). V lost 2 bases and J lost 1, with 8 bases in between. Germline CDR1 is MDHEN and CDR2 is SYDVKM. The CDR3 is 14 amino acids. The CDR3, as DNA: TGTGCCAGCAGTTTAATGGGGCCGAACACTGAAGCTTTCTTT. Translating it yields CASSLMGPNTEAFF.

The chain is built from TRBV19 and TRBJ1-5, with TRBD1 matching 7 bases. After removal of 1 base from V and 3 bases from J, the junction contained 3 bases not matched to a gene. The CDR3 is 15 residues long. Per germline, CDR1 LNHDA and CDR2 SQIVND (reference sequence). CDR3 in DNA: TGTGCCAGTAGTATAGGGGGACAGCCCAATCAGCCCCAGCATTTT. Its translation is CASSIGGQPNQPQHF.